These 11 T cell receptor beta chains came from one sample sequenced in a study of blood T cell repertoires in COVID-19. Clones were read by immunoSEQ multiplex PCR, and TCRdb kept only the in-frame ones, dropping some. The table includes about 480,000 clones, approximately 92% detected once. Sequences were obtained from peripheral blood. These receptors were collected from a man between 18 and 35 years old with COVID-19, enrolled during active disease.

CDR3 residues: CAWGGTATEQYF. In DNA, the CDR3 is TGTGCCTGGGGAGGGACAGCTACCGAGCAGTACTTC. The chain uses TRBV30 and TRBJ2-7, with D perhaps matching TRBD1 (7 bases). The CDR3 contains 12 residues. Between the trimmed V and J ends, which lost 5 bases and 6 bases, there was a span of 14 bases. CDR1 and CDR2 (germline): GTSNPN, SVGIG (reference sequence).

The chain joins TRBV5-5 to TRBJ1-1, with D perhaps matching TRBD1 (5 bases). V lost 0 bases to trimming and J lost 8 bases, with 11 bases between them. Germline CDR1 SGHKS, CDR2 YYEKEE (reference sequence). The CDR3 contains 13 residues. DNA for the CDR3: TGTGCCAGCAGCTTGGTTCCTCGGGGGGAAGCTTTCTTT. Its translation is CASSLVPRGEAFF.

This clone was counted once. The chain employs TRBV18 and TRBJ2-5; possibly TRBD2 for D (6 bases). CDR1 KGHSH and CDR2 LQKENI come from the germline V gene. This CDR3 is built from 16 residues. Trimming removed 4 bases at V and 2 bases at J, with 17 bases between. The CDR3 protein is CASSLRLEGTQETQYF. CDR3 nucleotides: TGTGCCAGCTCACTAAGACTAGAAGGAACACAAGAGACCCAGTACTTC.

This clone was counted a single time. The genes are TRBV7-9 and TRBJ2-1, with 9 positions matching TRBD1. This CDR3 has 16 residues. The germline V gene encodes CDR1 SEHNR and CDR2 FQNEAQ (reference sequence). V was pared by 4 bases and J by 2 bases, with 6 bases of the junction left unmatched. The CDR3 loop reads CASSSRTGEAYNEQFF. In DNA, the CDR3 is TGTGCCAGCAGCTCCCGGACAGGGGAGGCCTACAATGAGCAGTTCTTC.

The genes are TRBV2 and TRBJ2-2; 7 bases map to TRBD1. V lost 6 bases, J lost 4 bases, and 5 bases stayed unmatched. The CDR3 is 14 amino acids. Germline V gene data show CDR1 as SNHLY and CDR2 as FYNNEI. The CDR3 DNA follows: TGTGCCAGCAGGGAGACAGGGACCACCGGGGAGCTGTTTTTT. Amino acids: CASRETGTTGELFF. The full variable domain, rest sourced from reference TRBV2 and TRBJ2-2, is EPEVTQTPSHQVTQMGQEVILRCVPISNHLYFYWYRQILGQKVEFLVSFYNNEISEKSEIFDDQFSVERPDGSNFTLKIRSTKLEDSAMYFCASRETGTTGELFFGEGSRLTVL.

This chain uses TRBV30 with TRBJ1-1, with D unclear. Germline loops: CDR1 GTSNPN, CDR2 SVGIG (reference sequence). The CDR3 has 13 residues. V was shortened by 0 bases and J by 2 bases, with 7 bases between the two germline ends. CDR3 region: CAWSVLINTEAFF. DNA of the CDR3: TGTGCCTGGAGTGTACTAATAAACACTGAAGCTTTCTTT.

This chain joins TRBV3-1 (or the pseudogene TRBV3-2) and TRBJ2-3; 8 nucleotides align to TRBD2. Germline V gene data show CDR1 as LGHDT and CDR2 as YNNKEL (reference sequence). CDR3 length: 15 residues. V lost 10 bases and J lost 4; bases outside the gene matches: 13. CDR3 amino acids: CATTPGLGGADTQYF. CDR3 coding DNA: TGTGCCACCACTCCGGGACTAGGAGGTGCAGATACGCAGTATTTT.

This rearrangement joins TRBV6-5 to TRBJ1-3; no definite D call. The CDR3 loop spans 16 amino acids. V was clipped by 0 bases and J by 0 bases, with 9 bases between them. Germline CDR1 and CDR2: MNHEY and SVGAGI. In nucleotides, the CDR3 is TGTGCCAGCAGTTACTCACCCGGGTCCTCTGGAAACACCATATATTTT. It encodes CASSYSPGSSGNTIYF.

The chain carries TRBV19 and TRBJ1-5; TRBD1 matches 9 bases. Trimming removed 5 bases from V and 4 bases from J; junction bases left unmatched: 6. The CDR3 sequence is 15 residues long. In germline, CDR1 is LNHDA, CDR2 SQIVND (reference sequence). The CDR3 here is CASSSRDRVNQPQHF. CDR3 DNA: TGTGCCAGTAGTTCTCGGGACAGGGTTAATCAGCCCCAGCATTTT.

The chain recombines TRBV30 with TRBJ2-3, with D unclear. V was clipped by 4 bases and J by 8 bases, with 19 bases between them. Germline V gene sequence: CDR1 GTSNPN, CDR2 SVGIG (reference sequence). This CDR3 comprises 14 residues. The chain's CDR3 is CAWKSKETVGTQYF. Written as DNA, the CDR3 is TGTGCCTGGAAAAGCAAAGAGACTGTAGGTACGCAGTATTTT.

J is TRBJ1-2 and V is TRBV28, with no clear D. The V and J ends lost 6 bases and 4 bases respectively, with 12 bases between them. The CDR3 length is 13 residues. Germline V gene lookup returns CDR1 MDHEN and CDR2 SYDVKM. The CDR3 region is CASRKGGAYGYTF. The CDR3 nucleotides read TGTGCCAGCAGAAAAGGAGGAGCCTATGGCTACACCTTC.